The 13 T cell receptor beta chains given below trace back to one sample, sequenced in a study of blood T cell repertoires in COVID-19. The repertoire was sequenced with immunoSEQ multiplex PCR; TCRdb's copy has only in-frame clones and lacks some. The sample lists fewer than 400,000 clones; about nine tenths were seen once. Sequenced material: PBMCs or T cells enriched from blood (not recorded which). Every receptor here comes from a woman younger than 35 who had recovered from COVID-19.

This clone was seen just once. This chain connects TRBV28 to TRBJ2-6; 7 bases line up with TRBD1. Germline V gene data show CDR1 as MDHEN and CDR2 as SYDVKM. The CDR3 is 17 residues long. Trimming removed 5 bases from V and 3 bases from J; junction bases left unmatched: 10. CDR3 protein: CASSPGQEAGGANVLTF. CDR3 DNA: TGTGCCAGCAGTCCCGGACAGGAAGCTGGTGGGGCCAACGTCCTGACTTTC.

V is TRBV7-3 and J is TRBJ2-5; 11 positions agree with TRBD2. The CDR3 totals 15 residues. Trimming cost V 5 bases and J 2 bases; bases outside gene matches: 4. CDR1 and CDR2 (germline): SGHTA, FQGTGA. The chain's CDR3 is CASSPLAGGQETQYF. The CDR3 DNA reads TGTGCCAGCAGCCCCCTAGCGGGGGGACAAGAGACCCAGTACTTC.

The chain employs TRBV15 and TRBJ1-2; D is possibly TRBD1 (5 bases). Germline V gives CDR1 LNHNV, CDR2 YYDKDF (reference sequence). V dropped 3 bases and J dropped 2 bases, with 10 bases sitting between them. CDR3 size: 14 residues. CDR3 region: CATSSGGPNYGYTF. The CDR3 region has the DNA TGTGCCACCAGCAGCGGGGGTCCGAACTATGGCTACACCTTC.

In nucleotides, the CDR3 is TGTGCCAGCAGCCTTTTTGGCACTAGCGGATATGAGCAGTTCTTC. Translation gives CASSLFGTSGYEQFF. The chain carries TRBV7-9 and TRBJ2-1, with 8 positions matching TRBD2. Losses at the gene ends were 5 bases for V and 8 bases for J; bases not matched to a gene: 11. The germline V gene encodes CDR1 SEHNR and CDR2 FQNEAQ (reference sequence). This CDR3 has 15 amino acids.

The rearrangement uses TRBV6-5 and TRBJ2-2; a weak D match, TRBD2 (5 bases). The CDR3 has 14 residues. Germline V gene data show CDR1 as MNHEY and CDR2 as SVGAGI. V shed 10 bases and J shed 8 bases, with 20 bases lying between them. CDR3 nucleotide sequence: TGTGCCACAAAAAGAGGGCGATCTAAAGGGGAGCTGTTTTTT. Encoded protein: CATKRGRSKGELFF.

J is TRBJ2-2 and V is TRBV4-3, with TRBD1 matching 7 bases. Losses at the gene ends were 0 bases for V and 3 bases for J; bases not matched to a gene: 7. Germline-derived CDR1 and CDR2 are LGHNA and YSLEER. The CDR3 has 17 amino acids. The CDR3, as DNA: TGCGCCAGCAGCCAAGATAGGCAGGGGGACCACACCGGGGAGCTGTTTTTT. Translation gives CASSQDRQGDHTGELFF.

The chain recombines TRBV4-2 with TRBJ2-3; D ambiguous. Looked up from germline, CDR1 is LGHNA and CDR2 is YNFKEQ. V lost 1 base to trimming and J lost 6 bases, with 14 bases between them. The length of the CDR3 is 15 residues. The CDR3 reads CASSQVHGPADTQYF. The CDR3, as DNA: TGTGCCAGCAGCCAAGTTCACGGTCCTGCGGATACGCAGTATTTT.

This clone is a singleton in its sample. The rearrangement joins TRBV5-5 to TRBJ2-5; 10 nucleotides agree with TRBD2. After removal of 4 bases from V and 4 bases from J, the junction contained 10 bases not matched to a gene. Germline V CDR1 and CDR2: SGHKS, YYEKEE (reference sequence). The CDR3 sequence is 16 residues long. For the CDR3, the DNA is TGTGCCAGCAGCCGGGTATCTAGCGGGGGAGGAGAGACCCAGTACTTC. It codes for CASSRVSSGGGETQYF.

This clone was recorded once. This sequence joins TRBV7-2 and TRBJ1-2; a weak D match, TRBD1 (6 bases). Germline loops: CDR1 SGHTA, CDR2 FQGNSA. Trimming removed 1 base from V and 2 bases from J, with 11 bases in between. The CDR3 totals 15 residues. The CDR3 DNA reads TGTGCCAGCAGCTTAGGTTGGGACATAAACTATGGCTACACCTTC. Its protein product is CASSLGWDINYGYTF.

The chain has TRBV5-1 and TRBJ1-1; TRBD1 matches 10 bases. Germline loops: CDR1 SGHRS, CDR2 YFSETQ. The V and J ends lost 2 bases and 10 bases, in that order; junction bases with no gene match: 14. This CDR3 spans 16 amino acids. The CDR3 reads CASSFGRDRGGIGAFF. CDR3 DNA sequence: TGCGCCAGCAGCTTTGGCCGGGACAGGGGAGGAATCGGAGCTTTCTTT. The full variable domain, completed using reference TRBV5-1 and TRBJ1-1, is KAGVTQTPRYLIKTRGQQVTLSCSPISGHRSVSWYQQTPGQGLQFLFEYFSETQRNKGNFPGRFSGRQFSNSRSEMNVSTLELGDSALYLCASSFGRDRGGIGAFFGQGTRLTVV.

The rearrangement joins TRBV11-3 to TRBJ2-1; 8 bases match TRBD2. Trimming removed 5 bases from V and 4 bases from J; junction bases left unmatched: 4. The CDR3 covers 14 residues. Germline CDR1 SGHNT, CDR2 YENEEA. CDR3: CASSASGHYNEQFF. CDR3 coding DNA: TGTGCCAGCAGCGCTAGCGGGCATTACAATGAGCAGTTCTTC.

The chain employs TRBV5-1 and TRBJ1-6; TRBD1 matches 9 bases. The CDR3 is 18 residues long. After removal of 4 bases from V and 3 bases from J, the junction contained 11 bases not matched to a gene. The germline V gene encodes CDR1 SGHRS and CDR2 YFSETQ. The CDR3 protein is CASSAQTGGAIYNSPLHF. For the CDR3, the DNA is TGCGCCAGCAGCGCCCAAACAGGGGGCGCAATCTATAATTCACCCCTCCACTTT.

V gene TRBV30 combines with J gene TRBJ1-1; no reliable D call. The germline V gene has CDR1 GTSNPN and CDR2 SVGIG (reference sequence). This CDR3 has 13 amino acids. V shed 4 bases and J shed 5 bases, with 14 bases lying between them. The DNA of the CDR3 is TGTGCCTGGACCATCCAAGTGAGGACTGAAGCTTTCTTT. Translation gives CAWTIQVRTEAFF.